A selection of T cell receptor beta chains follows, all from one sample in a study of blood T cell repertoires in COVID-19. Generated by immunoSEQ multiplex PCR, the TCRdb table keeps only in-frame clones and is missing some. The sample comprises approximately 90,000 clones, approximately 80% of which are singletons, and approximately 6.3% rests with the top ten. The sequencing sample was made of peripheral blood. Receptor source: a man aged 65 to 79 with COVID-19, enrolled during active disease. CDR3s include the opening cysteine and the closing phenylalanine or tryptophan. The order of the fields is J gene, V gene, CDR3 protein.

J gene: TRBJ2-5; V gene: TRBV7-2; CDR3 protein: CASSQGQGETQYF
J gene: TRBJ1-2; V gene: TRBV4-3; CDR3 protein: CASSQAQGKGYTF
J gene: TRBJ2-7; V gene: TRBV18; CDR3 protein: CASSPSSQGIHEQYF
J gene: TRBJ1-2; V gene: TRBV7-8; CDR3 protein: CASSLGSGVVYGYTF
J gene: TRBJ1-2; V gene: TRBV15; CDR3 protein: CATSVNGLTNYGYTF
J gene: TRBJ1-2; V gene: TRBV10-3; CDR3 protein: CAISGGVQDRNGYTF
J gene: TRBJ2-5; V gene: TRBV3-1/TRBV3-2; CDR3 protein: CASSPRRGLALPTDETQYF
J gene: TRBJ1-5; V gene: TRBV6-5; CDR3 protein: CASGTGGNQPQHF
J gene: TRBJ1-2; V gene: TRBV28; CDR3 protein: CASSLLGQGAGGYTF
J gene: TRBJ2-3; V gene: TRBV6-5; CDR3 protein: CASSRDRSTDTQYF
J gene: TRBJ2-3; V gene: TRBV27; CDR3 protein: CASSLYVAASGRTDTQYF
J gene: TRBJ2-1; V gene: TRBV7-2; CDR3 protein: CASSFLVAGGRIYEQFF
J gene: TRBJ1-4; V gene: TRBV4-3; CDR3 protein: CASSQGKENEKLFF
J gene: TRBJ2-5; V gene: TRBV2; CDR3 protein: CASSVGYQETQYF
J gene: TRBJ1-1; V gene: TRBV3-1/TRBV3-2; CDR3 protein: CASSQDIPGGSVTEAFF
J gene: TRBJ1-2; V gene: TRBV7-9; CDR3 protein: CASSEGAGAGYTF
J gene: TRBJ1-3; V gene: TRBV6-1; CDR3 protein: CASSEVGQRGNTIYF
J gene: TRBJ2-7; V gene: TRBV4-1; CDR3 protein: CASSQSPGQGTYEQYF
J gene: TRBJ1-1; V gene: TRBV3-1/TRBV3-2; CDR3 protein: CASSQGAGARAFF
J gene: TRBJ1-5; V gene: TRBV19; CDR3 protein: CASSLGQVSNQPQHF
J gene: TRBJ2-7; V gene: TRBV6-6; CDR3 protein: CASEGLAYEQYF
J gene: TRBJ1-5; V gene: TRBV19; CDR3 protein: CASSIDLGGRQPQHF
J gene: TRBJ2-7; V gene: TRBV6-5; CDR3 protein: CASSYSKAGDYYEQYF
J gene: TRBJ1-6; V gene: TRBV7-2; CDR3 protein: CASSSQSSSYNSPLHF
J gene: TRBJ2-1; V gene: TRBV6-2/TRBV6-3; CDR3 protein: CASSYATSGRLEQFF
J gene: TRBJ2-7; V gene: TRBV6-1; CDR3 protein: CASSERGSSYEQYF
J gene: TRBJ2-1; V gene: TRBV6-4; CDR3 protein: CASSIGGSSYNEQFF
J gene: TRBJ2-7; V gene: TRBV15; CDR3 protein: CATTGTSGSRPYEQYF
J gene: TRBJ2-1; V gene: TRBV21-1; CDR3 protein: CASSTRRESRDHEQFF
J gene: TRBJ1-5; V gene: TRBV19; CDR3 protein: CASSATYRAYQPQHF
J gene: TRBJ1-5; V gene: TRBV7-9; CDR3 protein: CASSSVTGTVKGQPQHF
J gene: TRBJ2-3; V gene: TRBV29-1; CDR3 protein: CSVVQGTDTQYF
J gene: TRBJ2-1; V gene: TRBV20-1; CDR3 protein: CSATSGDQQFF
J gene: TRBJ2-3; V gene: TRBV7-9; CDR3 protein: CASSPATAAQYF
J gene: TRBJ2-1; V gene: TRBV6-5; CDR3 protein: CASSSWTSGSGEQFF
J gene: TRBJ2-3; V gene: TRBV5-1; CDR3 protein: CASRTSGGATDTQYF
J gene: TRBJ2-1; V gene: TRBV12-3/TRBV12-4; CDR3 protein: CASSRTGYEQFF
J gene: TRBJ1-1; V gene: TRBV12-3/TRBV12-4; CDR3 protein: CASSGGQAQGAFF
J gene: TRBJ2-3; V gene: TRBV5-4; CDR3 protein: CASSLGRGGSDTQYF
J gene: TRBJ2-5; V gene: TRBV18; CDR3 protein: CASSPPDGSEVQTQYF
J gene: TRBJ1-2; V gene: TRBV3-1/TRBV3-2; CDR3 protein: CASSRGQGAGYTF
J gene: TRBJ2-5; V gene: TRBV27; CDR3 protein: CASGRQGFYQETQYF
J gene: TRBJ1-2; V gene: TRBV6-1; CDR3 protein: CASSEGQGGGYTF
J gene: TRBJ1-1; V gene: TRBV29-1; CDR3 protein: CSVGGQTNTEAFF
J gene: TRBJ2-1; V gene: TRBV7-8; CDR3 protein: CASSRGLAGVDEQFF
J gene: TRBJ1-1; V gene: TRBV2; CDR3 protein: CASSGDRWNTEAFF
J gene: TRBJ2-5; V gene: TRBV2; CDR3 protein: CASSDPEETQYF
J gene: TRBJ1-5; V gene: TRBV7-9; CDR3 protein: CASSLGTGNQPQHF
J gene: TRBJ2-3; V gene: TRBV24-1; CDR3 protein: CATSDPNSYTDTQYF
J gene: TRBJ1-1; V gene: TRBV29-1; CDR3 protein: CSVEVVANTEAFF
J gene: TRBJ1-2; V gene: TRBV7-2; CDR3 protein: CASSRDSSTANYGYTF
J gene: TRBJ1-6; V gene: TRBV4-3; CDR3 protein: CASSQDPTGTNSPLHF
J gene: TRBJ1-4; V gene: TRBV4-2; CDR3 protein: CASSLAEGAREKLFF
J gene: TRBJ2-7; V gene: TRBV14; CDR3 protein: CASSLSRGQSYEQYF
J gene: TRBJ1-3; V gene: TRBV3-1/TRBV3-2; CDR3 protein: CASSPVNSGNTIYF
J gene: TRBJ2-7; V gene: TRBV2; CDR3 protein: CASSPRGTSGYEQYF
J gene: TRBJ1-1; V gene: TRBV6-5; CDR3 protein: CASSYSIYRGTEAFF
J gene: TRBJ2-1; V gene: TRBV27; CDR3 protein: CASSSPGLAGTPYNEQFF
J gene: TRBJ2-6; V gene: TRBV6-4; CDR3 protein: CASSETSGSGANVLTF
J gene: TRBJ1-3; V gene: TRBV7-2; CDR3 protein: CASSLAGARNTIYF